Given below is one TCR beta chain in context. The table lists this clonotype with a count of one. The antigen this receptor binds is unknown. This may be a read error: a much more frequent sequence differs by one nucleotide. This specimen belongs to a study of blood T cells in healthy people across ages (dated by TCRdb to 2013 to 2016). Study-wide context: Template switching captured roughly one uniquely barcoded TCR beta cDNA molecule per two T cells in model experiments. The study measured age-related changes in TCR beta repertoire diversity using deep sequencing normalized with unique cDNA molecular identifiers. The donors were split into four age groups: young (average around 15 years), middle-aged (roughly 42), aged (over 55) and long-lived (roughly 88). To avoid experimental bias, donors of different ages were randomly spread across the sequencing lanes. Using the same blood draw, the study looked at two additional independent replicas of 1 million unique cDNA reads for two donors, one aged 18 to 29 and the other aged 80 or older. Overall study results and their limits: Observed TCR beta diversity per million T cells fell roughly linearly with age, and a significant reduction was already apparent by age about 43. There was a strong correlation between observed TCR beta diversity and the percentage of naive T cells measured by flow cytometry. Because profiling used bulk unsorted PBMCs, naive and antigen-experienced compartments could not be compared conclusively. Estimates of total diversity from one million sequenced T cells were regarded as lower bounds and underestimates. Because donor CMV infection status was unknown, age-related changes in expanded clonotypes were potentially confounded. Compared with the aged group, the long-lived group had more naive CD4+ T cells, fewer expanded clones and increased TCR diversity, suggesting age selection.

The donors were some 36 Caucasian individuals from Russia, aged roughly 6 to 95 years, who were systemically healthy. About 10 milliliters of peripheral blood were collected from each donor into EDTA-treated Vacutainer tubes. Ficoll-Paque density-gradient centrifugation was used to isolate PBMCs, with at least 6 million obtained per sample. Total RNA was extracted from PBMCs with Trizol reagent, with at least 5 micrograms obtained per sample. The percentages of naive CD45RAhigh/CD27high T cells were determined by flow cytometry on a PBMC aliquot from every donor. The CDR3 has 14 amino acids, counting the end cysteine and phenylalanine. Left in the record is the CDR3 DNA by itself, 42 bases read in frame from the first base. As encoded in the germline V gene, CDR1 is MNHNS while CDR2 is SASEGT. Deletion took 1 base off V and 7 bases off J, with a span of 11 bases between the germline ends. Library preparation used 5' RACE. Sequenced on an Illumina HiSeq 2500. A second roughly 7 to 11 cycle PCR used a sample-barcoded 5' primer and a J-beta primer mix. Each TCR beta cDNA molecule received a unique molecular identifier from a template-switch 5' adaptor carrying 12 random nucleotides. Each sample yielded at least 3 million CDR3-containing paired-end reads. The Mint cDNA synthesis kit, primed by a TRBC-specific oligonucleotide, was used to synthesize first-strand cDNA from all RNA. After uracil-DNA glycosylase treatment, a first 18-cycle PCR used universal primers M1SS and BC2_uni_R on all cDNA. The study's processing was this. Normalization of each sample was performed by random selection of 1 million high-quality reads, each carrying a distinct molecular identifier. Instead of being binned into consensus sequences, reads that shared molecular identifiers were thrown out. MiTCR, run with a Q25 quality threshold and the strictest error-elimination algorithm, handled CDR3 identification, clonotype clustering and error correction. A nonparametric unseen species model using Euler transformation provided a lower-bound estimate of total TCR beta diversity. TCRdb ran its own pipeline on the public reads, namely fastp trimming at Q25 and MiXCR clone calling, and kept in-frame beta chains. CDR3 protein duplicates are merged, each entry listing the most common genes and DNA. It is TCRdb's table, rather than the study itself, that gives the V and J calls and clone size. This sample lists 1.4 million or so distinct CDR3 sequences; approximately 42% were detected once. The leading ten clones occupy around 4% of the sample.

This receptor was identified in a woman aged 18 to 35 in good health. The material sequenced was blood. The rearranged chain carries TRBV6-1 and TRBJ1-5, with a weak D call of TRBD1 (5 bases match). The DNA sequence is TGTGCCAGCAGTGAAGTCTCTCAGGGACAGCCCCAGCATTTT. Protein translation: CASSEVSQGQPQHF.